This T cell receptor beta chain was profiled in a study of long-term antiretroviral therapy in people with HIV. Overall study findings and caveats: Across all time points, the repertoire was dominated by clones that expanded before ART. Spans of CDR3 length were tighter for HIV repertoires than for controls. Blood, drawn from about 2004 to 2017, may reflect older ART regimens.

Trimming took off 2 bases at V and 3 bases at J, with 10 bases between the two ends. Germline lookup yields CDR1 SEHNR and CDR2 FQNEAQ (reference sequence). This CDR3 is 14 amino acids long. A v3.0 immunoSEQ assay was performed at survey level. This table comes from immunoSEQ multiplex PCR, and its TCRdb copy is limited to in-frame clones, with some not included. The sample comprises roughly 15,000 clones, around 84% of which are singletons, and approximately 13% rests with the top ten. Worth noting for this clone: Its antigen is undetermined.

Sequencing used unsorted PBMCs, obtained less than 3.3 years after starting antiretroviral therapy. V and J are TRBV7-9 and TRBJ2-5; possibly TRBD1 for D (5 bases). The clonotype was recovered from a woman in her 40s with HIV. CDR3 sequence reads: CASSLQGLKETQYF. Here the CDR3 DNA reads TGTGCCAGCAGCTTACAGGGCCTGAAAGAGACCCAGTACTTC.